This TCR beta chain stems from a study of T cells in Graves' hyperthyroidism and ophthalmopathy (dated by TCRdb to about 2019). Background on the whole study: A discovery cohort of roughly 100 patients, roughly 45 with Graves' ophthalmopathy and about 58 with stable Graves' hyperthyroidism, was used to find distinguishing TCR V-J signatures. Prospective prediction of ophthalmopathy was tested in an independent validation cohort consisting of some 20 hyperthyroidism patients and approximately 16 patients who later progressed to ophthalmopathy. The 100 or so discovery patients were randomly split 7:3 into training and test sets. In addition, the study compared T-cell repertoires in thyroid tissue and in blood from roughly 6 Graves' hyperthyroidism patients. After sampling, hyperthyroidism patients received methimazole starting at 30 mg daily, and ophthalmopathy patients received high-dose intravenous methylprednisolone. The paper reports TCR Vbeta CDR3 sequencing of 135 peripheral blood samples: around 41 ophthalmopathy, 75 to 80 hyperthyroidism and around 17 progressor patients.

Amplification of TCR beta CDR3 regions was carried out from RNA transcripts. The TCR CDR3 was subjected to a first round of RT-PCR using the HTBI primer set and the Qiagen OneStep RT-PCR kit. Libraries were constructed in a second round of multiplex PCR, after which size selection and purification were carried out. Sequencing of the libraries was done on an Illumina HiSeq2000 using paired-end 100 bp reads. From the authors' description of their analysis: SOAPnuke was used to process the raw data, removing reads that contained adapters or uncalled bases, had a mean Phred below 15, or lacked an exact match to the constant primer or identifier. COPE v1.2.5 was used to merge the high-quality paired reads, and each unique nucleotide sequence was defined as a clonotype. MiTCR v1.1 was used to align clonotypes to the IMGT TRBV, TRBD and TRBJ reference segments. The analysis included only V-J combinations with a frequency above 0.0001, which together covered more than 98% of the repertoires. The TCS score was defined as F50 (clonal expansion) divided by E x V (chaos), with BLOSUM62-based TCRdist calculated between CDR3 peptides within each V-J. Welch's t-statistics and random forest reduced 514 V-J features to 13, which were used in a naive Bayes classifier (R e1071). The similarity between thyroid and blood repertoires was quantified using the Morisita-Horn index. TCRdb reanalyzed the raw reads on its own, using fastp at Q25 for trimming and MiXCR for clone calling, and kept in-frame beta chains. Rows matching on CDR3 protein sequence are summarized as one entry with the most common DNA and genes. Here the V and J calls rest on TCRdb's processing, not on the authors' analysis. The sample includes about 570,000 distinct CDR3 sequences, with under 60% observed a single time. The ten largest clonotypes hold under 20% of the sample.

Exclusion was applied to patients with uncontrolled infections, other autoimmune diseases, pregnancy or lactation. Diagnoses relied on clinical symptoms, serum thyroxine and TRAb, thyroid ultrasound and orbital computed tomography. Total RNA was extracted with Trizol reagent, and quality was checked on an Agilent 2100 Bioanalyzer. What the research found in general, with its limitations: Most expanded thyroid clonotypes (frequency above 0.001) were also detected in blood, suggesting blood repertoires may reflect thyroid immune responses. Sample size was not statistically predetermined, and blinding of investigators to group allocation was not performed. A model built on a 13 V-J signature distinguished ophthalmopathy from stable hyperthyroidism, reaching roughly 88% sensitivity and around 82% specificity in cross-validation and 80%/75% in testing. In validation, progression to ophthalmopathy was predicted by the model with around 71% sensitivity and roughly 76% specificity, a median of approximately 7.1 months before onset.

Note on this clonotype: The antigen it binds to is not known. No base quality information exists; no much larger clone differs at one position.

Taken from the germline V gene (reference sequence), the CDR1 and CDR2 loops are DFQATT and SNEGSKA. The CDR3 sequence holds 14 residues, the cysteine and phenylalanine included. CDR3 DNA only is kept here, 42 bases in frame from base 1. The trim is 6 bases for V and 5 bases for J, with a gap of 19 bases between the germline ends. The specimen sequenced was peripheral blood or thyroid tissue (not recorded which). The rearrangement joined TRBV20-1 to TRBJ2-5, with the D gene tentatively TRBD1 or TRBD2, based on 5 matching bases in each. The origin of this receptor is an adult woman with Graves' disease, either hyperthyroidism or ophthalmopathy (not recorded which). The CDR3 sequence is CSASGTGRWETQYF. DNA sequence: TGCAGTGCGAGTGGGACGGGCCGGTGGGAGACCCAGTACTTC.